The sequence of this TCR beta chain was determined in a study of cytomegalovirus exposure and HLA in healthy donors (dated by TCRdb to 2016 to 2017). At the level of the whole study: An earlier analysis of approximately 640 of the donors reported 276 Gb of sequence data and roughly 110 million unique TCR beta sequences from 150 million to 200 million T cells. High-throughput TCR immunosequencing, statistical association of individual TCRs with disease status, and machine learning were combined to predict cytomegalovirus infection status. Every discovery cohort repertoire had been produced on one sequencing platform. An earlier analysis of several hundred of the donors applied high-throughput TCR beta sequencing to assess whether each TCR beta V gene segment acted as functional or pseudogenic. Alongside the repertoire data, information on donor age, sex, ethnicity and CMV serostatus was compiled. About five DR-DQ haplotypes were handled as single units for association and clustering because linkage in the cohort was strong. The study aimed to test whether signatures of past pathogen exposure could be identified by cataloging public T cell receptors. Along with the approximately 700-subject first cohort, a separate validation cohort of over a hundred different subjects was used. Typing coverage differed by locus: A, B, C, DRB1 and DQB1 were typed in about 629-640 donors, DQA1 in approximately 520, DPA1 in approximately 610, and DPB1 in 450 to 490. HLA typing covered class I and class II loci at four-digit resolution. The study profiled the T cell repertoires of 666 subjects by immunosequencing and related them to cytomegalovirus serostatus. Among about 400 genotyped donors of the cohort, an average of roughly 230,000 unique TCR beta nucleotide sequences was sequenced per donor, of which about 20% were non-productive. Roughly 300 gigabases of sequencing data and around 85 million unique TCR sequences made up an early release that covered fewer than 650 HLA-typed donors. A later analysis re-examined previously published TCR beta repertoires from just over 650 donors and added high-resolution HLA genotyping to investigate patterns of TCR occurrence. A later genetic analysis took genome-wide SNP genotypes for about three fifths of the 666 donors and used that subset as a discovery cohort. Among the approximately 400 genotyped donors, around 81% belonged to the genetic ancestry cluster associated with self-reported Caucasian donors. Rather than using new phenotypic data, the later analysis identified candidate immune exposures from TCR beta sequences and from how often those sequences occurred across donors.

The library was produced with the immunoSEQ multiplex PCR assay. A mixture of 60 forward primers for TCR Vbeta segments and 13 reverse primers for TCR Jbeta segments was used in the multiplex PCR. Amplification of the CDR3 region of rearranged TCR beta genes was performed with a multiplex PCR assay on genomic DNA. The Illumina HiSeq System was used to sequence the amplified TCR beta libraries as 87-base-pair reads. As for the authors' bioinformatics: A later analysis counted some 80 million unique TCR beta chains across the 670 or so repertoires, and approximately 11 million of these chains were shared by at least two donors. Raw reads were error-corrected and collapsed into unique sequences with a nearest-neighbor algorithm that merged closely related sequences to remove PCR and sequencing errors. Alignment of CDR3 sequences to IMGT reference sequences was used to assign V, D and J gene segments. For a sequence to be retained, at least a six-nucleotide match to both a V gene segment and a J gene segment was required. Rearrangements were called productive when the CDR3 lacked stop codons and stayed in frame with V and J; all others were non-productive. Following IMGT convention, CDR3 was defined as the stretch from the second conserved V-encoded cysteine up to the conserved J-encoded phenylalanine. Sequences without an unambiguous match to a single V gene segment were excluded from the earlier analysis of almost 600 of the donors. An earlier analysis of fewer than 650 of the donors classified V segments as functional when productive rearrangements were above 56.7% and as segregating when the standard deviation between donors was above 5%. A statistical classification framework was built to diagnose cytomegalovirus status from the catalog of TCR beta chain sequences. V and J gene assignment, in a later analysis, came from comparing TCR nucleotide sequences with IMGT/GENE-DB human TR gene sequences. The TCRdist pipeline was used in a later analysis to assign CDR3 sequences and most-parsimonious VDJ recombination scenarios. A later analysis defined each TCR beta chain by its CDR3 amino acid sequence plus V-gene family, and excluded reads lacking a unique V-gene family. To address suspected cross-contamination and a sequencing artifact, a later analysis removed approximately 600 highly shared, low-generation-probability nucleotide sequences. In a later analysis, a clonal expansion index for each public chain was calculated from normalized within-repertoire ranks of inferred template counts. Generation probabilities in a later analysis came from a VDJ recombination model fitted to out-of-frame rearrangements, and those results were checked against IGoR. In a later analysis, TCR-TCR, TCR-HLA and TCR-CMV co-occurrence was scored with hypergeometric tests, and a repertoire-size bias correction was applied to TCR pairs. A later analysis estimated false discovery rates by permuting HLA or CMV assignments 20 times. In a later analysis, co-occurring TCRs were grouped with DBSCAN, and TCRdist sequence similarity was added when clustering was performed within HLA-allele-positive subsets. Co-occurrence clustering excluded repertoires with fewer than 30,000 or more than 120,000 public chains, plus five with anomalous nucleotide sharing. Not all clones reach the TCRdb copy of this immuneACCESS table, which keeps in-frame sequences only. Checked studies attribute under half of the gap to unresolved V genes and leave the rest unexplained. The D gene and trimming were derived from the DNA, and the V and J assignments and clone size from that table. The sample table holds fewer than 100,000 clones, of which over 60% were seen once. The ten largest clones represent 7.7% of the sample.

The cohort consisted of 670 or so healthy bone marrow donors. Cohort members were all nominally healthy when sampled, although unrecorded immune exposures were likely present. The donor tested CMV seronegative and was one of the 352 seronegative cohort members. A peripheral blood sample was collected from each donor, and TCR beta sequencing was performed on peripheral blood mononuclear cells. The Qiagen DNeasy Blood Extraction Kit was used to extract genomic DNA from the blood cell samples. The germline V gene supplies CDR1 MNHNS and CDR2 SASEGT. Trimming takes 6 bases from V and 7 bases from J, and the germline ends sit 16 bases apart. The CDR3 numbers 15 residues from cysteine through phenylalanine. Here the CDR3 DNA is all that survives: 45 bases in frame from base 1. Results the study describes overall, beyond this receptor: Linkage disequilibrium might explain the correlated functional status among segregating V segments, but an unknown experimental factor could not be excluded. A cluster of highly shared sequence variants was judged likely to represent a technical artifact of the sequencing pipeline. In a later analysis, TCR association rates were found to vary across HLA loci, with the most associated TCRs seen for DRB1 alleles and the fewest for HLA-C alleles. Seventeen rarely observed V segments, including chromosome 9 orphons, were excluded from the earlier analysis of approximately 500 of the donors because counts were too low. Only TCR beta chains were sequenced in this cohort, and the absence of alpha or paired-chain data limited detectable features. Specific HLA alleles were associated with 15,000 to 20,000 TCR beta sequences at a false discovery rate of 0.05 in a later analysis. Most CMV-associated TCR beta chains appeared to be HLA-restricted in a later analysis, and the HLA associations seemed to be driven largely by CMV exposure. Several of the top co-occurrence clusters appeared to be linked to parvovirus B19, influenza, CMV and Epstein-Barr virus, according to a later analysis. Because HLA typing was missing for some donors at each locus, association tests included only the typed subset. Compared with equally common non-associated chains, HLA-associated TCR beta chains in a later analysis were more clonally expanded and had lower generation probabilities. Some IMGT-functional V segments, including TRBV6-2 and TRBV6-3, could not be told apart with the 87-base-pair reads, so those segments were excluded. Broadly in line with IMGT annotations, most TCR beta V segments showed up in productive rearrangements about 87% or about 30% of the time in an earlier analysis of 587 of the donors. Most TCR sequences were seen in very few donors, while some public TCRs were found in many individuals. Strong co-occurrence of HLA alleles, especially DR and DQ, made assigning TCR associations to individual alleles difficult. In both the original and validation cohorts, the classifier was reported to diagnose cytomegalovirus status with high specificity and sensitivity. In a later genetic analysis, fewer N-insertions in productive TCRs were reported among donors in an Asian-associated ancestry cluster than the roughly 700-donor mean. A further reported finding was that TCR beta sequences accurately predicted the HLA-A and HLA-B alleles for most subjects in the first cohort. In vitro tests confirmed that a few of the cytomegalovirus-associated TCR beta chains recognize cytomegalovirus antigens. It was suggested by the authors that the approach could potentially be generalized to other disease states and immunological phenotypes. The study gave a list of under 200 TCR beta chains associated with cytomegalovirus. A later genetic analysis associated a missense DCLRE1C variant with V-gene and J-gene trimming of TCR beta chains, and an independent cohort replicated the association. Roughly uniform sequencing depth across donors was assumed in presence/absence analyses, although this assumption may not hold. CMV serostatus was the only immune exposure information available for the cohort.

About this clone itself: Its antigen target is currently unknown. Base-call qualities are not available, and no considerably larger clone is one nucleotide away.

Rearrangement joined TRBV6-1 to TRBJ1-6; TRBD1 is a possible D gene, resting on 5 matching bases. The receptor was derived from a female donor in good health and CMV-seronegative. The material sequenced was PBMCs. The nucleotide sequence reads TGTGCCAGCAGCCCAGGAGGGGTCACGAATTCACCCCTCCACTTT. Protein translation: CASSPGGVTNSPLHF.